This T cell receptor (beta chain) was recorded in a study of blood T cell repertoires in COVID-19. Study-level background: Italy, Spain and the United States were the sources of the convalescent and acute COVID-19 samples. Nucleic acid was either cDNA or gDNA, and it came from T cells, B-cell-depleted T cells, or PBMCs.

Sequenced by immunoSEQ multiplex PCR; TCRdb stores in-frame clones only, minus some. The data hold around 250,000 clones, with about 87% observed a single time. Participants were aged about 18 to 100 years, lived in some 23 US areas, and enrolled virtually. Self-reported history from a screening survey and questionnaire set each donor's cohort. The CDR3 runs to 12 residues. V was clipped by 3 bases and J by 4 bases, with 3 bases between them. This clone has a count of ten or more. The material sequenced was PBMCs or T cells enriched from blood (not recorded which). This chain uses TRBV12-3 or TRBV12-4 with TRBJ2-2; D uncertain. This receptor was taken from a woman aged 25 to 39 with acute COVID-19. This CDR3 is CASSFITGELFF. CDR3 nucleotides: TGTGCCAGCAGTTTTATCACCGGGGAGCTGTTTTTT.